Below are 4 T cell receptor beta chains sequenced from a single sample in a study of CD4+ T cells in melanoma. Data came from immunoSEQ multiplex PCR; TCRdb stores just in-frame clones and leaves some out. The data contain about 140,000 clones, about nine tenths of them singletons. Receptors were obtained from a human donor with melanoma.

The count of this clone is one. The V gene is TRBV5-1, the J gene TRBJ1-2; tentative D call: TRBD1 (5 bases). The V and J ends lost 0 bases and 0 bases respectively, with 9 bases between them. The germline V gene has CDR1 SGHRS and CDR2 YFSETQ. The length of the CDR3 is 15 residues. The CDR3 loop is CASSLEGESNYGYTF. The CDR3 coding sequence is TGCGCCAGCAGCTTGGAAGGGGAGTCTAACTATGGCTACACCTTC.

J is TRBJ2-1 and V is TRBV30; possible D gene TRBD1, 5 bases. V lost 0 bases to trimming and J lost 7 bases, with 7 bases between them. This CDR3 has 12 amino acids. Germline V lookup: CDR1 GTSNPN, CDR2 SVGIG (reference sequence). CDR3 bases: TGTGCCTGGAGTGTAAAGGGGAATGAGCAGTTCTTC. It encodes CAWSVKGNEQFF.

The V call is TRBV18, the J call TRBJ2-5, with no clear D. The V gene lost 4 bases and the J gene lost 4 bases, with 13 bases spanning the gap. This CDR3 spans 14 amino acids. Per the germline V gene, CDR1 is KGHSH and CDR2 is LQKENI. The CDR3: CASSRGGVGETQYF. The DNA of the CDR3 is TGTGCCAGCTCACGCGGTGGCGTCGGAGAGACCCAGTACTTC.

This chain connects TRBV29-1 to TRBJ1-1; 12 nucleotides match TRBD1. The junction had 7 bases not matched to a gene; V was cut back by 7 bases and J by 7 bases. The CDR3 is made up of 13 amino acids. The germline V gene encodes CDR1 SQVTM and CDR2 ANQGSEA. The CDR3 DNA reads TGCAGCGGGGGACAGGGGGCGTTGGGTGAAGCTTTCTTT. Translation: CSGGQGALGEAFF.